The 3 T cell receptor beta chains given below trace back to one sample, sequenced in a study of cytomegalovirus exposure and HLA in healthy donors. The PCR was carried out with 60 Vbeta primers and 13 Jbeta primers. Method: immunoSEQ multiplex PCR; TCRdb's copy keeps in-frame clones and lacks some. The sample has about 190,000 clones; over 65% are singletons. Sequenced material: PBMCs. The receptors shown here come from a woman aged 45-65 years in good health and CMV-seropositive.

The V call is TRBV7-2, the J call TRBJ2-1; 14 bases agree with TRBD2. This CDR3 region has 19 residues. V lost 1 base, J lost 8 bases, and 13 bases stayed unmatched. Germline CDR1 and CDR2: SGHTA and FQGNSA. This chain's CDR3 is CASSLVRLAGGPLADEQFF. Here the CDR3 DNA reads TGTGCCAGCAGCTTAGTGCGACTAGCGGGGGGGCCACTGGCGGATGAGCAGTTCTTC.

The chain links TRBV2 to TRBJ1-1, with TRBD1 matching over 7 bases. Germline values: CDR1 SNHLY, CDR2 FYNNEI. V dropped 6 bases and J dropped 4; count of bases not matched to a gene: 5. This CDR3 has 13 residues. Here the CDR3 reads CASSQGQRTEAFF. In DNA form, the CDR3 reads TGTGCCAGCAGCCAGGGACAGCGCACTGAAGCTTTCTTT.

This clone appeared once. The V gene is TRBV7-9, the J gene TRBJ2-5; TRBD1 is a possible D gene (5 bases). This CDR3 contains 14 residues. Trimming pared 5 bases from V and 4 bases from J, leaving 14 bases between. CDR1 and CDR2 (germline): SEHNR, FQNEAQ (reference sequence). The CDR3 protein is CASSPFGAGETQYF. The DNA for the CDR3 is TGTGCCAGCAGCCCATTTGGGGCCGGAGAGACCCAGTACTTC. Together with reference TRBV7-9 and TRBJ2-5, the CDR3 gives the full variable domain: DTGVSQNPRHKITKRGQNVTFRCDPISEHNRLYWYRQTLGQGPEFLTYFQNEAQLEKSRLLSDRFSAERPKGSFSTLEIQRTEQGDSAMYLCASSPFGAGETQYFGPGTRLLVL.